This TCR beta chain was sequenced during a study of blood T cells in healthy people across ages. Combining a sample-barcoded 5' primer with a J-beta primer mix, a second PCR ran for roughly 7 to 12 cycles. TCRdb fed the 5' RACE reads into MiXCR, producing one record per CDR3 protein. There are approximately 810,000 distinct CDR3 sequences in the sample; more than 25% occur only once, and approximately 15% lies in the top ten. The sample holds many counts of this clonotype. Antigen specificity is unknown. General study points: There were more naive CD4+ cells and higher diversity in long-lived donors than in aged donors.

This TCR derives from a woman aged 80 or older in good health. The sequenced sample was blood.

This CDR3 reads CASSFGTGAETQYF. As DNA, the CDR3 is TGTGCCAGCAGCTTCGGGACAGGGGCTGAGACCCAGTACTTC. V usage is TRBV7-9 and J usage is TRBJ2-5; the match to TRBD1 covers 10 bases. The germline CDR1 and CDR2 sequences are SEHNR and FQNEAQ (reference sequence). The CDR3 is 14 residues long. J lost 5 bases, V lost 3 bases, and 3 bases had no gene match.